One sample yielded the 9 T cell receptor beta chains listed below, sequenced in a study of blood T cell dynamics during melanoma immunotherapy. The data were produced by immunoSEQ multiplex PCR, yet TCRdb's version contains in-frame clones alone and is incomplete. The data hold some 13,000 clones, with around 83% observed a single time. Documented time point: pre-treatment baseline. This specimen was blood, taken from a patient treated with checkpoint blockade. These receptors were obtained from a human donor with melanoma.

The chain is built from TRBV2 and TRBJ1-4, with 7 bases identical to TRBD1. The CDR3 has 14 amino acids. The ends lost 6 bases at V and 7 bases at J; junction bases unmatched: 8. Germline CDR1 reads SNHLY; CDR2 reads FYNNEI. DNA for the CDR3: TGTGCCAGCAGGCCCCGACAGGGTGGTGAAAAACTGTTTTTT. Encoded protein: CASRPRQGGEKLFF.

CDR3 sequence: CASSDRRQAFYEQYF. In DNA, the CDR3 is TGTGCCAGCAGCGATCGTCGACAGGCCTTCTACGAGCAGTACTTC. The chain employs TRBV7-8 and TRBJ2-7; perhaps TRBD1 as D (6 bases). Germline-derived CDR1 and CDR2 are SGHVS and FQNEAQ. CDR3 length: 15 amino acids. Trimming cost V 5 bases and J 3 bases, with 17 bases left between them.

The genes are TRBV11-1 and TRBJ2-5, with 8 bases that match TRBD2. Unmatched junction bases numbered 13, after V lost 8 bases and J lost 5 bases. This CDR3 spans 15 amino acids. From germline, CDR1 is SGHAT and CDR2 FQDESV (reference sequence). DNA for the CDR3: TGTGCCAGCGGCCAGCGGGAGTTCTCCCGTGAGACCCAGTACTTC. Its protein is CASGQREFSRETQYF.

J is TRBJ1-6 and V is TRBV6-5; D remains unclear. CDR1 is MNHEY and CDR2 is SVGAGI in the germline V gene. The CDR3 totals 15 residues. The V end was cut by 2 bases, the J end by 0 bases, with 5 bases between. CDR3 sequence (DNA): TGTGCCAGCAGTTACGGGAGCTCCTATAATTCACCCCTCCACTTT. This translates into CASSYGSSYNSPLHF.

The chain combines TRBV19 with TRBJ1-6, with D tentatively TRBD1 (6 bases). V dropped 9 bases and J dropped 8 bases, with 17 bases sitting between them. The CDR3 contains 14 residues. Germline assignment: CDR1 LNHDA and CDR2 SQIVND (reference sequence). CDR3 DNA sequence: TGTGCCAGCTCGACCGGGACATGGGATTCACCCCTCCACTTT. Translation gives CASSTGTWDSPLHF.

The J gene is TRBJ2-5, the V gene TRBV19; tentatively, D is TRBD1 (6 bases). CDR1 is LNHDA, CDR2 SQIVND, per germline (reference sequence). The V end lost 5 bases, the J end lost 2 bases, and 12 bases lay between the germline ends. The length of the CDR3 is 14 residues. The CDR3 here is CASSLMDSQETQYF. The CDR3 DNA sequence: TGTGCCAGTAGTCTAATGGACAGTCAAGAGACCCAGTACTTC.

The sample holds a few counts of this clone. The genes are TRBV4-2 and TRBJ1-3; TRBD1 is a possible D gene (5 bases). CDR1 LGHNA and CDR2 YNFKEQ come from the germline V gene. V was pared by 1 base and J by 0 bases, with 13 bases between. The CDR3 sequence is 17 residues long. The CDR3 loop reads CASSQGVRVFSGNTIYF. For the CDR3, the DNA is TGTGCCAGCAGCCAAGGGGTCAGGGTTTTCTCTGGAAACACCATATATTTT.

The chain carries TRBV10-3 and TRBJ2-5, with TRBD1 matching 7 bases. This CDR3 spans 16 amino acids. J was trimmed by 5 bases and V by 3 bases; bases with no gene match: 12. Germline values: CDR1 ENHRY, CDR2 SYGVKD. The CDR3 region has the DNA TGTGCCATCAGTGAACCCGACAGGGCAGATGGGGAGACCCAGTACTTC. Its protein is CAISEPDRADGETQYF.

J is TRBJ2-2 and V is TRBV6-5, with 11 bases aligning to TRBD1. Trimming removed 6 bases from V and 4 bases from J; junction bases left unmatched: 4. Per the germline V gene, CDR1 is MNHEY and CDR2 is SVGAGI. The CDR3 totals 15 residues. For the CDR3, the DNA is TGTGCCAGCAGGGCGGACAGGGGGCTCACCGGGGAGCTGTTTTTT. Its protein product is CASRADRGLTGELFF.